This T cell receptor beta chain was captured by sequencing in a study of beta chain features in type 1 diabetes. Study conclusions and caveats: Comparison showed that naive, central memory and Treg TCRB repertoires appeared more similar among patients than among healthy donors. There was a moderate but significant shortening of TCRB CDR3s in all four CD4+ subsets of Type 1 diabetes patients.

Sequencing targeted expressed TCRB transcripts, as all isolated RNA had been reverse transcribed. Sequencing used immunoSEQ multiplex PCR; TCRdb keeps in-frame clones, though not all of them. Of fewer than 250,000 clones in the sample, less than 15% were seen once. Only a few counts were recorded for this clone. Its specificity is not known. Germline CDR1 reads MGHDK; CDR2 reads SYGVNS. The CDR3 extends over 12 amino acids. V dropped 4 bases and J dropped 2 bases, with 5 bases sitting between them. V gene TRBV25-1 combines with J gene TRBJ1-2; D gene unclear. What was sequenced was naive CD4+ T cells from blood. The sequence was obtained from a middle-aged woman in good health. The CDR3 loop is CASSVENYGYTF. CDR3 in DNA: TGTGCCAGCAGTGTGGAGAACTATGGCTACACCTTC.